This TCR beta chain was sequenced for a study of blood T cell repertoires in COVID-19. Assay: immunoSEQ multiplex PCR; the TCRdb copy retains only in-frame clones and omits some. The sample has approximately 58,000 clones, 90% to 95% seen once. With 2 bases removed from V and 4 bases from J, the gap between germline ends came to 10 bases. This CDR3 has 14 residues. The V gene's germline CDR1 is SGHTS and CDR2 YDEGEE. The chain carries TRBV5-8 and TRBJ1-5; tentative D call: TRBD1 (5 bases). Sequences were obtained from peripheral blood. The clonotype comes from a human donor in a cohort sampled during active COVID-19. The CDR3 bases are TGTGCCAGCAGCTTAGGTACAGGAAATCAGCCCCAGCATTTT. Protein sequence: CASSLGTGNQPQHF.